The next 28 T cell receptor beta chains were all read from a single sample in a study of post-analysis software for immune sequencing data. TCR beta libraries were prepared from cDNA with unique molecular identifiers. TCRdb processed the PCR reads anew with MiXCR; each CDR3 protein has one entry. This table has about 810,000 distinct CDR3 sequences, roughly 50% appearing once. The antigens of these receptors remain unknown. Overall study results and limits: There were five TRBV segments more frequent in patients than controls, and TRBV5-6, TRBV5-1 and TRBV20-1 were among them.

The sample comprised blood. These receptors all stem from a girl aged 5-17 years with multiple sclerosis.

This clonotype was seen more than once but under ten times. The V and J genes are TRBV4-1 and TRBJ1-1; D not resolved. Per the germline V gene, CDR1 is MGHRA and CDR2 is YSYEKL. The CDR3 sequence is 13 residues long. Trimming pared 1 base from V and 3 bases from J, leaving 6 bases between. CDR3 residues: CASSQVEDTEAFF. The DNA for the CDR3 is TGCGCCAGCAGCCAAGTTGAGGACACTGAAGCTTTCTTT.

CDR3 DNA sequence: TGTGCCAGCAGCTTACCGAGGGGGGCAAGCAATCAGCCCCAGCATTTT. Residues: CASSLPRGASNQPQHF. This sequence joins TRBV7-2 and TRBJ1-5; perhaps TRBD1 as D (6 bases). This CDR3 is built from 16 residues. Germline values: CDR1 SGHTA, CDR2 FQGNSA. V lost 2 bases and J lost 1, with 12 bases in between.

The CDR3: CAIRTGSVTEAFF. CDR3 DNA: TGTGCCATCCGGACAGGGTCGGTCACTGAAGCTTTCTTT. This chain links TRBV6-6 with TRBJ1-1, with 8 bases lining up with TRBD1. Trimming at V came to 10 bases and at J to 4 bases, leaving 8 bases not matched to a gene. Germline loops: CDR1 MNHNY, CDR2 SVGAGI (reference sequence). The CDR3 totals 13 residues.

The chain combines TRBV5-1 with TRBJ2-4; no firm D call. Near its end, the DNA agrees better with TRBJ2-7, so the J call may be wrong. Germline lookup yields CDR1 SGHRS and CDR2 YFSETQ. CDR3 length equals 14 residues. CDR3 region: CASSLDTADYEQYF. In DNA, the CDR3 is TGCGCCAGCAGCTTAGACACTGCTGACTACGAGCAGTACTTC.

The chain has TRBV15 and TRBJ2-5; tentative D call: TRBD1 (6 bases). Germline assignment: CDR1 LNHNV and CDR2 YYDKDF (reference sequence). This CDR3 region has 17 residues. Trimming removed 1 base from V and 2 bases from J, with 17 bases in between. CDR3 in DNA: TGTGCCACCAGCAGAGGAACCTCGACAGGAACTCAAGAGACCCAGTACTTC. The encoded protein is CATSRGTSTGTQETQYF.

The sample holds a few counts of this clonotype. The DNA of the CDR3 is TGCGCCAGCAGCTTGGACTTTGGACCAGGGGCAGCCTACGAGCAGTACTTC. Encoded protein: CASSLDFGPGAAYEQYF. This chain connects TRBV5-1 to TRBJ2-7; weak D call: TRBD1 (6 bases). From germline, CDR1 is SGHRS and CDR2 YFSETQ. V dropped 0 bases and J dropped 2 bases, with 18 bases sitting between them. This CDR3 spans 17 amino acids.

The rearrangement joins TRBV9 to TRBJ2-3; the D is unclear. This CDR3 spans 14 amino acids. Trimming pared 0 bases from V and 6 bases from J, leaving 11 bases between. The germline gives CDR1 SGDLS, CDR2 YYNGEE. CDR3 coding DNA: TGTGCCAGCAGCGTAGTTGGAATATCGGATACGCAGTATTTT. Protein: CASSVVGISDTQYF.

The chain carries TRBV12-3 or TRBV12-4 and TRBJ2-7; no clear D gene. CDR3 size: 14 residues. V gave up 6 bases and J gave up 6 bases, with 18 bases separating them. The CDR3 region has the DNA TGTGCCAGCAGCCGCACCGTTCCTTCTTCCGAGCAGTACTTC. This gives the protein CASSRTVPSSEQYF.

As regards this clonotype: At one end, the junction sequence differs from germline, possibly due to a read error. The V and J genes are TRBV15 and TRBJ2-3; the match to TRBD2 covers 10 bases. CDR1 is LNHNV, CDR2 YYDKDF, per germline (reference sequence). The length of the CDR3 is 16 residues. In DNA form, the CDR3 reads TGTGCCACCAGCCGAGAGGGTAGCGGGAGGTCGGATACGCAGTATTTT. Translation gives CATSREGSGRSDTQYF.

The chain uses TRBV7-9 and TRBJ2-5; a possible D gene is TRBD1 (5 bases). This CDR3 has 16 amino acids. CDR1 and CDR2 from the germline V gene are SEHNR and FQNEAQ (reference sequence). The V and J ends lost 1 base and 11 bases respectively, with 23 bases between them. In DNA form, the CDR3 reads TGTGCCAGCAGCTTAGTGGCAGGGCCCAGTAATTTAGAGCAGTACTTC. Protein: CASSLVAGPSNLEQYF.

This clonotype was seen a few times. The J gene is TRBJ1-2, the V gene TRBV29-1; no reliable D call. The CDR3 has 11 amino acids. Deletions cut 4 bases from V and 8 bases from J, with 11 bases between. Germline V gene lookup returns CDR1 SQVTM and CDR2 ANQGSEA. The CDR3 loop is CSVASGNGYTF. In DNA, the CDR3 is TGCAGCGTTGCTTCTGGGAACGGCTACACCTTC.

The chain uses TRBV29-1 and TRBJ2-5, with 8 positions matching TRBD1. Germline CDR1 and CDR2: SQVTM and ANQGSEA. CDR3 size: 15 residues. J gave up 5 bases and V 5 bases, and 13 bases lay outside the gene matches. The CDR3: CSVRGLFWTGETQYF. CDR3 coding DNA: TGCAGCGTTCGTGGGCTTTTCTGGACAGGGGAGACCCAGTACTTC.

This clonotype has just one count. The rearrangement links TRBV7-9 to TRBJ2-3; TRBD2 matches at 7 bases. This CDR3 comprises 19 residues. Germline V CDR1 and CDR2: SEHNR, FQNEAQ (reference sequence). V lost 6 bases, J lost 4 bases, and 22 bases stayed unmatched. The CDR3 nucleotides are TGTGCCAGCAGACCCGCCCAGCGGGGAATCGCTCTGGGGGCAGATACGCAGTATTTT. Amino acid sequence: CASRPAQRGIALGADTQYF.

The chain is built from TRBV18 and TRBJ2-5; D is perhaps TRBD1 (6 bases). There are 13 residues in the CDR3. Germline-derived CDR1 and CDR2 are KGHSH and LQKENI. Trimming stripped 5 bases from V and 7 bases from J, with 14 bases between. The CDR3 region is CASSNGQLGTQYF. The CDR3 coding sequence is TGTGCCAGCTCAAACGGACAGCTAGGGACCCAGTACTTC.

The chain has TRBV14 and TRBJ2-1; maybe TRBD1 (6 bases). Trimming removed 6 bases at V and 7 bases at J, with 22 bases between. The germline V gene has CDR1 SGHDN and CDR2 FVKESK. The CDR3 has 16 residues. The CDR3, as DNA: TGTGCCAGCAGTCACAGGCGGACAGTTATGCGGAATGAGCAGTTCTTC. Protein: CASSHRRTVMRNEQFF. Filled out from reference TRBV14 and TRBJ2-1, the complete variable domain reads EAGVTQFPSHSVIEKGQTVTLRCDPISGHDNLYWYRRVMGKEIKFLLHFVKESKQDESGMPNNRFLAERTGGTYSTLKVQPAELEDSGVYFCASSHRRTVMRNEQFFGPGTRLTVL.

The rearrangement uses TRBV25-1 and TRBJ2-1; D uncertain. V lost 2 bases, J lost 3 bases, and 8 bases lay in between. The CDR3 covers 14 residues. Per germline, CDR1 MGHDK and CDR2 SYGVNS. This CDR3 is CASSEQALYNEQFF. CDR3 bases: TGTGCCAGCAGTGAACAGGCCCTCTACAATGAGCAGTTCTTC.

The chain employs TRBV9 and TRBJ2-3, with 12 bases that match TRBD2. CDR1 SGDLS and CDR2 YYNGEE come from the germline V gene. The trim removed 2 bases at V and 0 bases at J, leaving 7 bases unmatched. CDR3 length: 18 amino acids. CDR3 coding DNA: TGTGCCAGCAGCGTCTTTTCCGGGACTAGCGGGAGCACAGATACGCAGTATTTT. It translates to CASSVFSGTSGSTDTQYF. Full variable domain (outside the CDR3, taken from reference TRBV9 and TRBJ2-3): DSGVTQTPKHLITATGQRVTLRCSPRSGDLSVYWYQQSLDQGLQFLIQYYNGEERAKGNILERFSAQQFPDLHSELNLSSLELGDSALYFCASSVFSGTSGSTDTQYFGPGTRLTVL.

The CDR3 loop is CSASRVLGQLEAFF. The CDR3 coding sequence is TGCAGTGCTAGTCGGGTTCTGGGCCAGCTTGAAGCTTTCTTT. The chain has TRBV20-1 and TRBJ1-1; no clear D gene. Trimming cost V 3 bases and J 7 bases, with 18 bases left between them. The germline V gene encodes CDR1 DFQATT and CDR2 SNEGSKA (reference sequence). The CDR3 has 14 residues.

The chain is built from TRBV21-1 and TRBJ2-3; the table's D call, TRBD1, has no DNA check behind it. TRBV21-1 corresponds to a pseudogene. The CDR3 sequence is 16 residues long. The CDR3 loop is CASPPRTGDYTDTQYF. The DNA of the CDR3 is TGTGCCAGCCCCCCAAGGACGGGGGATTACACAGATACGCAGTATTTT.

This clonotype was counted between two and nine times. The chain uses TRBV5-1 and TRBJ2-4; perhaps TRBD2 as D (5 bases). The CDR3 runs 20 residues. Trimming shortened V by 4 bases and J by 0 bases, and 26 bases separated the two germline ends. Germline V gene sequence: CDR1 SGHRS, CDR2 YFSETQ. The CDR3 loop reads CASSPTGLQHEGAAKNIQYF. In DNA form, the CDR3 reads TGCGCCAGCAGCCCGACCGGATTGCAACATGAGGGCGCAGCCAAAAACATTCAGTACTTC.

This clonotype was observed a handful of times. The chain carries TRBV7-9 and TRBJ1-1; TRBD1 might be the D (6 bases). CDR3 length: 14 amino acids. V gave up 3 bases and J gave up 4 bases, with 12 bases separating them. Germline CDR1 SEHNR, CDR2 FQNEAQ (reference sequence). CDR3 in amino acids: CASSFGGLSTEAFF. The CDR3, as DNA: TGTGCCAGCAGCTTCGGGGGGCTCAGCACTGAAGCTTTCTTT.

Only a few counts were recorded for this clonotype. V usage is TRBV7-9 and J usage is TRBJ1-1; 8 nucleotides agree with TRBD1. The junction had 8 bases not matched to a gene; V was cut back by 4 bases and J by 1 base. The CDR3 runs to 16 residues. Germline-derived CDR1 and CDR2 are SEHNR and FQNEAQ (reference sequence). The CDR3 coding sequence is TGTGCCAGCAGCTCGTCCCACAGGGGGGGGAACACTGAAGCTTTCTTT. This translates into CASSSSHRGGNTEAFF.

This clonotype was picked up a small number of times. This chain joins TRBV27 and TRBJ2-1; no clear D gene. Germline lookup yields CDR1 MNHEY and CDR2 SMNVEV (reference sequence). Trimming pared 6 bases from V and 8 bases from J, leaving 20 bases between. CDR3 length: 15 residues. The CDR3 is CASSRLSGLVDEQFF. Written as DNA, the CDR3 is TGTGCCAGCAGCCGCCTTAGTGGGCTGGTCGATGAGCAGTTCTTC.

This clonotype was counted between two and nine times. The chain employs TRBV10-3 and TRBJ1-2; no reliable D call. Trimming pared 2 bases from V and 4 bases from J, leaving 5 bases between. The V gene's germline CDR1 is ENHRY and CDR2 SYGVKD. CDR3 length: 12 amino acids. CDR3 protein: CAISERVYGYTF. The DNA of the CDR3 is TGTGCCATCAGTGAGAGGGTCTATGGCTACACCTTC.

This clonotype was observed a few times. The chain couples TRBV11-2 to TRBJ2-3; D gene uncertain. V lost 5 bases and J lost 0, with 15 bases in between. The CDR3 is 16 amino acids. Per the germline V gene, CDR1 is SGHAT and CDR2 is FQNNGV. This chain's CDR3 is CASSPGLFSSTDTQYF. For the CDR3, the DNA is TGTGCCAGCAGCCCAGGCCTGTTCTCTAGCACAGATACGCAGTATTTT.

CDR3 DNA: TGCGCCAGCAGCCAAGAAACGGCGAACACTGAAGCTTTCTTT. Its translation is CASSQETANTEAFF. The chain is built from TRBV4-1 and TRBJ1-1; D is ambiguous. The germline V gene encodes CDR1 MGHRA and CDR2 YSYEKL. Between the trimmed V and J ends, which lost 0 bases and 1 base, there was a span of 6 bases. The CDR3 is 14 amino acids.

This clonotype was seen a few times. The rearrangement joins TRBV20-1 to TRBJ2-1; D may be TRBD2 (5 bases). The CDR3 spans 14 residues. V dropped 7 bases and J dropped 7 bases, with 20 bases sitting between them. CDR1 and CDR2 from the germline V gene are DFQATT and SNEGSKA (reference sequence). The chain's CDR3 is CSVRAPGITNEQFF. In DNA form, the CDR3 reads TGCAGTGTGCGAGCGCCGGGGATTACGAATGAGCAGTTCTTC.

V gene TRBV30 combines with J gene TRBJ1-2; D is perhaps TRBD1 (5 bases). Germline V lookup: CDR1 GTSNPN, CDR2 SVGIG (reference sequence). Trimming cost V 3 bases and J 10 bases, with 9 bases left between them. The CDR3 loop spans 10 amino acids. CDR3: CAWSRAYYTF. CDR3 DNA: TGTGCCTGGAGCAGGGCTTACTACACCTTC.